This TCR beta chain was sequenced during a study of beta chain features in type 1 diabetes. In the study overall: Healthy donors resembled patients in age, gender and cell yields.

This CDR3 contains 12 residues. Germline lookup yields CDR1 GTSNPN and CDR2 SVGIG (reference sequence). The ends were cut back, 3 bases at V and 2 bases at J, with 7 bases in the middle. This clone showed up just a few times. Its antigen is undetermined. All of the isolated RNA was reverse transcribed, so expressed TCRB transcripts were sequenced. Profiling relied on immunoSEQ multiplex PCR, and the TCRdb table lists in-frame clones only, not all of them. Altogether 350,000 to 450,000 clones are present, about 14% being singletons, with the ten largest covering under 0.04%. Study-level points and caveats: Among patients with Type 1 diabetes, TCRB CDR3s were moderately but significantly shorter in every one of the four CD4+ subsets. In the patient group, naive, central memory and Treg TCRB repertoires seemed more alike than in the healthy donor group.

The chain uses TRBV30 and TRBJ2-5, with D unclear. The receptor's source is a man aged 30-40 years in good health. Sequencing was done on a sample of naive CD4+ T cells from blood. The CDR3 DNA reads as TGTGCCTGGAGCTTCGGGCAAGAGACCCAGTACTTC. This translates into CAWSFGQETQYF.